This entry lists 20 T cell receptor beta chains sequenced from one sample in a study of CD8 T cells in Susac syndrome. Random-hexamer reverse transcription was applied to about 0.45 to 1 ug RNA. TCRdb fed the immunoSEQ multiplex PCR reads into MiXCR, producing one record per CDR3 protein. The top ten hold approximately 0.094% of the sample, which has about 240,000 distinct CDR3 sequences, about 96% seen once. The sample was CD4+ T cells from PBMCs. All receptors come from a human donor with Susac syndrome.

This sequence joins TRBV29-1 and TRBJ1-5; TRBD1 agrees at 7 bases. The ends lost 8 bases at V and 4 bases at J; junction bases unmatched: 11. This CDR3 is 14 amino acids long. Germline V lookup: CDR1 SQVTM, CDR2 ANQGSEA. In DNA form, the CDR3 reads TGCAGCATACAAGCGGGGACAGATAATCAGCCCCAGCATTTT. Translated: CSIQAGTDNQPQHF.

The V gene is TRBV18, the J gene TRBJ1-2; 7 bases line up with TRBD1. The V segment lost 3 bases and the J segment 5 bases; nucleotides outside the gene matches: 9. This CDR3 spans 15 amino acids. Per the germline V gene, CDR1 is KGHSH and CDR2 is LQKENI. The CDR3 DNA is TGTGCCAGCTCACCGGAGGGACAGCGCCTTTATGGCTACACCTTC. Its translation: CASSPEGQRLYGYTF.

The chain is built from TRBV19 and TRBJ1-2, with TRBD1 identical over 8 bases. In germline, CDR1 is LNHDA, CDR2 SQIVND (reference sequence). The CDR3 sequence is 13 residues long. Trimming cost V 7 bases and J 0 bases; bases outside gene matches: 1. The CDR3 bases are TGTGCCAGTATGGACAGGGCTAACTATGGCTACACCTTC. It is translated as CASMDRANYGYTF.

The chain links TRBV7-2 to TRBJ2-7; D not resolved. The V gene lost 7 bases and the J gene lost 6 bases, with 16 bases spanning the gap. CDR1 and CDR2 from the germline V gene are SGHTA and FQGNSA. CDR3 size: 13 residues. The CDR3 loop is CASTSTGRLEQYF. CDR3 sequence (DNA): TGTGCCAGCACGTCGACCGGCAGGCTCGAGCAGTACTTC. Full variable domain (outside the CDR3, taken from reference TRBV7-2 and TRBJ2-7): GAGVSQSPSNKVTEKGKDVELRCDPISGHTALYWYRQSLGQGLEFLIYFQGNSAPDKSGLPSDRFSAERTGGSVSTLTIQRTQQEDSAVYLCASTSTGRLEQYFGPGTRLTVT.

V is TRBV10-3 and J is TRBJ2-5; the match to TRBD1 covers 7 bases. V lost 10 bases to trimming and J lost 2 bases; unmatched junction nucleotides: 4. This CDR3 is 12 amino acids long. From germline, CDR1 is ENHRY and CDR2 SYGVKD. The CDR3 is CATRQGQETQYF. The CDR3, as DNA: TGTGCCACCAGACAGGGACAAGAGACCCAGTACTTC.

The chain links TRBV12-3 or TRBV12-4 to TRBJ1-1; tentatively, D is TRBD1 (6 bases). There are 14 residues in the CDR3. V was shortened by 7 bases and J by 4 bases, with 16 bases between the two germline ends. This CDR3 is CASTLGGIGTEAFF. CDR3 coding DNA: TGTGCCAGCACCCTAGGGGGTATCGGCACTGAAGCTTTCTTT.

V is TRBV29-1 and J is TRBJ1-1, with unresolved D. CDR1 is SQVTM, CDR2 ANQGSEA, per germline. This CDR3 is built from 12 residues. V was shortened by 7 bases and J by 7 bases, with 16 bases between the two germline ends. The CDR3 sequence: CSASTQTSEAFF. DNA of the CDR3: TGCAGCGCCTCAACCCAGACTAGTGAAGCTTTCTTT.

This rearrangement joins TRBV5-4 to TRBJ1-5; 11 nucleotides align to TRBD1. The CDR3 totals 16 residues. From germline, CDR1 is SGHNT and CDR2 YYREEE (reference sequence). The V gene end was trimmed by 4 bases and the J gene end by 6 bases; junction bases not matched to a gene: 9. As DNA, the CDR3 is TGTGCCAGCAGCACCCGGACAGGGGGCCCCTCTCAGCCCCAGCATTTT. Protein sequence: CASSTRTGGPSQPQHF. Full variable domain (remainder filled in from reference TRBV5-4 and TRBJ1-5): ETGVTQSPTHLIKTRGQQVTLRCSSQSGHNTVSWYQQALGQGPQFIFQYYREEENGRGNFPPRFSGLQFPNYSSELNVNALELDDSALYLCASSTRTGGPSQPQHFGDGTRLSIL.

The chain combines TRBV12-3 or TRBV12-4 with TRBJ2-4; unclear D gene. Trimming left V 2 bases short and J 1 base short, with 6 bases between. This CDR3 contains 14 residues. In nucleotides, the CDR3 is TGTGCCAGCAGTTTACGTCTGGCCAAAAACATTCAGTACTTC. Protein sequence: CASSLRLAKNIQYF.

This clonotype was seen just once. This chain uses TRBV2 with TRBJ1-1; D ambiguous. Per the germline V gene, CDR1 is SNHLY and CDR2 is FYNNEI. This CDR3 has 14 amino acids. Deletions cut 7 bases from V and 5 bases from J, with 17 bases between. The CDR3 DNA follows: TGTGCCAGCAAAACCGAGTCGGGGTGGACTGAAGCTTTCTTT. The encoded protein is CASKTESGWTEAFF.

The chain has TRBV2 and TRBJ2-1; D is unclear. Trimming removed 8 bases at V and 9 bases at J, with 20 bases between. Per germline, CDR1 SNHLY and CDR2 FYNNEI. This CDR3 spans 14 amino acids. CDR3 bases: TGTGCCAGCCTTAGCAGTAGGACCATCCCTGAGCAGTTCTTC. It translates to CASLSSRTIPEQFF.

The chain couples TRBV29-1 to TRBJ2-7; D is unclear. Germline CDR1 is SQVTM and CDR2 is ANQGSEA. The CDR3 sequence is 12 residues long. The V gene lost 7 bases and the J gene lost 3 bases, with 13 bases spanning the gap. The CDR3 sequence is CSASDPGYEQYF. In DNA form, the CDR3 reads TGCAGCGCCTCCGACCCCGGCTACGAGCAGTACTTC.

This sequence joins TRBV29-1 and TRBJ1-1; 7 nucleotides line up with TRBD1. The V gene's germline CDR1 is SQVTM and CDR2 ANQGSEA. The CDR3 spans 13 residues. V gave up 7 bases and J gave up 5 bases; unmatched junction bases: 10. The CDR3 DNA sequence: TGCAGCGCCAGACAGGGATCGGTGACTGAAGCTTTCTTT. Encoded protein: CSARQGSVTEAFF. Drawing the rest from reference TRBV29-1 and TRBJ1-1, the complete variable domain is SAVISQKPSRDICQRGTSLTIQCQVDSQVTMMFWYRQQPGQSLTLIATANQGSEATYESGFVIDKFPISRPNLTFSTLTVSNMSPEDSSIYLCSARQGSVTEAFFGQGTRLTVV.

This clonotype was seen once. The V call is TRBV20-1, the J call TRBJ2-1; tentative D call: TRBD1 (6 bases). Germline CDR1 reads DFQATT; CDR2 reads SNEGSKA (reference sequence). The CDR3 spans 14 residues. V was trimmed by 5 bases and J by 3 bases, leaving 14 bases between them. CDR3 protein: CSAQDSPLYNEQFF. The CDR3 bases are TGCAGTGCTCAGGACAGTCCTCTCTACAATGAGCAGTTCTTC.

J is TRBJ2-1 and V is TRBV6-5; D is tentatively TRBD1 or TRBD2 (6 bases each). The germline CDR1 and CDR2 sequences are MNHEY and SVGAGI. The CDR3 extends over 15 amino acids. Trimming removed 7 bases at V and 6 bases at J, with 19 bases between. In DNA, the CDR3 is TGTGCCAGCACTTGGTCGGGGGCAGTGGGCAATGAGCAGTTCTTC. The encoded protein is CASTWSGAVGNEQFF.

The V call is TRBV20-1, the J call TRBJ2-4, with D perhaps matching TRBD2 (6 bases). CDR1 DFQATT and CDR2 SNEGSKA come from the germline V gene (reference sequence). This CDR3 is 15 amino acids long. The V and J ends lost 6 bases and 2 bases respectively, with 17 bases between them. CDR3 DNA: TGCAGTGCCACCTCTCCGGGGGTATCCAAAAACATTCAGTACTTC. It codes for CSATSPGVSKNIQYF.

This rearrangement joins TRBV12-3 or TRBV12-4 to TRBJ1-5, with D perhaps TRBD1 (5 bases). The CDR3 has 17 residues. Deletions cut 4 bases from V and 0 bases from J, with 16 bases between. Here the CDR3 reads CASSWGRQYNSNQPQHF. As DNA, the CDR3 is TGTGCCAGCAGTTGGGGCAGACAGTATAATAGCAATCAGCCCCAGCATTTT.

This CDR3 is CASSQGEGRELFF. The DNA of the CDR3 is TGCGCCAGCAGCCAAGGCGAGGGGCGGGAGCTGTTTTTT. The chain carries TRBV4-1 and TRBJ2-2; D assignment may be TRBD1 or TRBD2 (5 bases each). CDR3 size: 13 residues. V dropped 1 base and J dropped 9 bases, with 9 bases sitting between them. Germline CDR1 MGHRA, CDR2 YSYEKL.

The rearrangement links TRBV3-1 to TRBJ2-5; possibly TRBD2 for D (5 bases). CDR1 and CDR2 from the germline V gene are LGHDT and YNNKEL (reference sequence). CDR3 length: 14 amino acids. The germline V and J ends were trimmed by 4 bases and 9 bases, with 18 bases remaining between them. The CDR3 here is CASSPGPTGLAQYF. CDR3 in DNA: TGTGCCAGCAGCCCCGGACCGACGGGATTGGCCCAGTACTTC.

This chain links TRBV27 with TRBJ2-7; tentative D call: TRBD1 (5 bases). The CDR3 length is 16 residues. CDR1 is MNHEY and CDR2 is SMNVEV in the germline V gene (reference sequence). The germline V and J ends were trimmed by 2 bases and 2 bases, with 16 bases remaining between them. The CDR3 sequence is CASSLEATVPPYEQYF. CDR3 sequence (DNA): TGTGCCAGCAGTTTAGAGGCGACAGTACCCCCCTACGAGCAGTACTTC.